This TCR beta chain was profiled in a study of blood T cell repertoires in COVID-19. V lost 7 bases and J lost 3, with 13 bases in between. Germline values: CDR1 MDHEN, CDR2 SYDVKM. This CDR3 has 14 residues. Original analysis: Amplification of reference gene primers provided the estimated nucleated cell counts. TCRdb's copy holds only in-frame clones and misses some; the assay was immunoSEQ multiplex PCR. V, J and clone size are taken as reported in that table, and D and trimming were inferred from the DNA itself. The sample has about 370,000 clones, around 92% seen once. This clone was seen just once.

This sequence originates from a young woman with COVID-19, enrolled during active disease. Sequencing was done on a sample of peripheral blood. J is TRBJ1-5 and V is TRBV28; tentatively, D is TRBD1 (6 bases). The CDR3 nucleotides read TGTGCCAGCACCGGGGTGGGGGCCAATCAGCCCCAGCATTTT. As protein: CASTGVGANQPQHF.